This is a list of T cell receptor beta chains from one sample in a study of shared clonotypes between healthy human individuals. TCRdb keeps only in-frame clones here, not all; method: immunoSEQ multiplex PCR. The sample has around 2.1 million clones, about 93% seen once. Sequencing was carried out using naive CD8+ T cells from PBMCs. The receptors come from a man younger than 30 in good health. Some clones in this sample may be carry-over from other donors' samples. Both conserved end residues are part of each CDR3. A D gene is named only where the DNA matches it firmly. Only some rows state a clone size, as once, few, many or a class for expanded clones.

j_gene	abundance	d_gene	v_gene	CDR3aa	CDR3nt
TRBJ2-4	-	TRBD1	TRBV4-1	CASSPGQGAYIQYF	TGCGCCAGCAGCCCAGGACAGGGGGCATACATTCAGTACTTC
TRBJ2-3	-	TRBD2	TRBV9	CASSASGRARDTQYF	TGTGCCAGCAGCGCTAGCGGGAGGGCCCGAGATACGCAGTATTTT
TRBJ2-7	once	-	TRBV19	CASSPGIGEQYF	TGTGCCAGTAGCCCCGGGATCGGTGAGCAGTACTTC
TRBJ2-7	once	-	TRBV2	CASTPGSEQYF	TGTGCCAGCACACCAGGGAGCGAGCAGTACTTC
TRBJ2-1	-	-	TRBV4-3	CASSQRGGISHNEQFF	TGCGCCAGCAGCCAACGCGGGGGCATATCCCACAATGAGCAGTTCTTC
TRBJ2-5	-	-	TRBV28	CASSLMAREETQYF	TGTGCCAGCAGTTTAATGGCTAGAGAAGAGACCCAGTACTTC
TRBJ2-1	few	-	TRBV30	CAWSVSYNEQFF	TGTGCCTGGAGTGTATCCTACAATGAGCAGTTCTTC
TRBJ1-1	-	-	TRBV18	CATKTALNTEAFF	TGTGCCACCAAGACGGCGCTGAACACTGAAGCTTTCTTT
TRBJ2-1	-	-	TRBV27	CASSGGLYNEQFF	TGTGCCAGCAGCGGCGGACTCTACAATGAGCAGTTCTTC
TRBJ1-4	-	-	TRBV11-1	CASSLVDSEKLFF	TGTGCCAGCAGCTTAGTGGACAGCGAAAAACTGTTTTTT
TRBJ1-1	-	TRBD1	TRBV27	CASSLLGTGQEAFF	TGTGCCAGCAGTCTACTCGGGACAGGGCAGGAAGCTTTCTTT
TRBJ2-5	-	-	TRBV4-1	CASSQGPSPETQYF	TGCGCCAGCAGCCAAGGTCCTAGCCCCGAGACCCAGTACTTC
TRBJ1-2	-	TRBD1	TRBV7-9	CASSLAGGADGYTF	TGTGCCAGCAGCTTAGCAGGGGGCGCGGACGGCTACACCTTC
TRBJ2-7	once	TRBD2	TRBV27	CASSLRLATYEQYF	TGTGCCAGCAGTTTGCGACTAGCTACCTACGAGCAGTACTTC
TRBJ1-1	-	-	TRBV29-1	CSAEGGWAEAFF	TGCAGCGCTGAGGGAGGTTGGGCTGAAGCTTTCTTT
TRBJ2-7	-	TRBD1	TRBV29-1	CSVPRQGAVGEQYF	TGCAGCGTTCCCCGACAGGGGGCGGTGGGCGAGCAGTACTTC
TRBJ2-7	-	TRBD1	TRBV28	CASSLGDSLYEQYF	TGTGCCAGCAGTTTAGGGGACAGCCTCTACGAGCAGTACTTC
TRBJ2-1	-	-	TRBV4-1	CASSQSTDPYNEQFF	TGCGCCAGCAGCCAAAGTACGGATCCCTACAATGAGCAGTTCTTC
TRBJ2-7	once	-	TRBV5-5	CASSSPRGRPYEQYF	TGTGCCAGCAGCTCTCCCCGGGGGCGCCCCTACGAGCAGTACTTC
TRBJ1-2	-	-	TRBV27	CASSVRGDNHYGYTF	TGTGCCAGCAGTGTAAGAGGGGACAACCACTATGGCTACACCTTC
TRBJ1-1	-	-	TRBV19	CASRRGGTEAFF	TGTGCCAGTAGGAGGGGTGGCACTGAAGCTTTCTTT
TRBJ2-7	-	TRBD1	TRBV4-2	CASSLDWTGRYEQYF	TGTGCCAGCAGCCTAGACTGGACAGGGCGCTACGAGCAGTACTTC
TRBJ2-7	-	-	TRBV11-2	CASSLDAALHEQYF	TGTGCCAGCAGCTTAGATGCTGCGTTGCACGAGCAGTACTTC
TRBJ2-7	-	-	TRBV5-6	CASSLGQINSYEQYF	TGTGCCAGCAGCTTGGGGCAGATCAACTCCTACGAGCAGTACTTC
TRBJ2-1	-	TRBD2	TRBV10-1	CASSELLAGNEQFF	TGCGCCAGCAGTGAACTACTAGCGGGGAATGAGCAGTTCTTC
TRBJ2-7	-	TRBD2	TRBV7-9	CASSLGSSGTASYEQYF	TGTGCCAGCAGCTTAGGTTCTAGCGGGACCGCCTCCTACGAGCAGTACTTC
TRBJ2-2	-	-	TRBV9	CASSETHTGELFF	TGTGCCAGCAGCGAAACCCACACCGGGGAGCTGTTTTTT
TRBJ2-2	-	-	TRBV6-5	CASSYSRRGSGELFF	TGTGCCAGCAGTTACTCACGTAGAGGGTCCGGGGAGCTGTTTTTT
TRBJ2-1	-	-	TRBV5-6	CASSLGFKVNEQFF	TGTGCCAGCAGCTTGGGGTTCAAGGTGAATGAGCAGTTCTTC
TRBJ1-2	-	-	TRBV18	CASSQQYQEGYGYTF	TGTGCCAGCTCACAGCAATACCAGGAAGGCTATGGCTACACCTTC
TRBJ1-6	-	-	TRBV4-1	CASSQAETGNSPLHF	TGCGCCAGCAGCCAGGCCGAGACGGGAAATTCACCCCTCCACTTT
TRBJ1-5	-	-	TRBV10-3	CAISEVGRNQPQHF	TGTGCCATCAGTGAGGTGGGCCGGAATCAGCCCCAGCATTTT
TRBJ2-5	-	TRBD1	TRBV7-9	CASRSRVADREETQYF	TGTGCCAGCAGGTCTCGGGTAGCTGACAGGGAAGAGACCCAGTACTTC
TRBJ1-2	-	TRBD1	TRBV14	CASSQDTTRHDRAGSYGYTF	TGTGCCAGCAGCCAAGACACAACCCGCCACGACAGGGCCGGGAGCTATGGCTACACCTTC
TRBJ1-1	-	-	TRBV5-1	CASSLDLVRSSGGTEAFF	TGCGCCAGCAGCTTGGACTTAGTAAGGTCCTCGGGGGGCACTGAAGCTTTCTTT
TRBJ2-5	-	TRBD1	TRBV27	CASNDRGQETQYF	TGTGCCAGCAACGACAGGGGACAAGAGACCCAGTACTTC
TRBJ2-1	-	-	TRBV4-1	CASSLGLPVYEQFF	TGCGCCAGCAGCCTGGGACTCCCAGTGTATGAGCAGTTCTTC
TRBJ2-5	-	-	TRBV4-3	CASSQESAGRTGKETQYF	TGCGCCAGCAGCCAAGAGTCGGCAGGGCGGACTGGAAAAGAGACCCAGTACTTC
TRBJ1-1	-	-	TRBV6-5	CASSYYREGDTEAFF	TGTGCCAGCAGTTACTACAGGGAGGGGGACACTGAAGCTTTCTTT
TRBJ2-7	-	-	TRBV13	CASSLRGPREQYF	TGTGCCAGCAGCTTGCGGGGTCCTAGGGAGCAGTACTTC
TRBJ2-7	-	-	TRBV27	CASSLYSVTEQYF	TGTGCCAGCAGTTTATATAGCGTGACCGAGCAGTACTTC
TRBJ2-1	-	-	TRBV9	CASSASGDNEQFF	TGTGCCAGCAGCGCTTCCGGGGACAATGAGCAGTTCTTC
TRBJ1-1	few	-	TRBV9	CASSQGVGTEAFF	TGTGCCAGCAGCCAAGGGGTGGGGACTGAAGCTTTCTTT
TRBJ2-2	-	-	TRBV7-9	CASSPPGLQGTGELFF	TGTGCCAGCAGCCCCCCCGGCCTACAGGGTACCGGGGAGCTGTTTTTT
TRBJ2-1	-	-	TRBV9	CASSATSYNEQFF	TGTGCCAGCAGCGCAACTAGCTACAATGAGCAGTTCTTC
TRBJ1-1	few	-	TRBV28	CASSLTGGATEAFF	TGTGCCAGCAGTTTAACCGGAGGGGCCACTGAAGCTTTCTTT
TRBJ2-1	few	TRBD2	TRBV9	CASSVSASGMFNEQFF	TGTGCCAGCAGCGTATCGGCTAGCGGGATGTTTAATGAGCAGTTCTTC
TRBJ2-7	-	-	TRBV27	CASSLFQDNSYEQYF	TGTGCCAGCAGTTTATTCCAGGACAACTCCTACGAGCAGTACTTC
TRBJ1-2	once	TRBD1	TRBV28	CASSLGTGGKYGYTF	TGTGCCAGCAGTTTGGGGACAGGGGGTAAATATGGCTACACCTTC
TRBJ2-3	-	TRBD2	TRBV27	CASSFVRLAGRTDTQYF	TGTGCCAGCAGTTTCGTCCGACTAGCGGGCCGCACAGATACGCAGTATTTT
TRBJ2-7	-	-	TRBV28	CASSPRDNYEQYF	TGTGCCAGCAGTCCACGGGATAATTACGAGCAGTACTTC
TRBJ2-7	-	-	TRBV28	CASDRGGNYEQYF	TGTGCCAGCGATCGTGGCGGTAACTACGAGCAGTACTTC
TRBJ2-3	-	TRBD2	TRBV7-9	CASSIAGGLGTDTQYF	TGTGCCAGCAGCATAGCGGGAGGTTTAGGCACAGATACGCAGTATTTT
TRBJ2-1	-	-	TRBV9	CASSVVGAYNEQFF	TGTGCCAGCAGCGTAGTAGGGGCCTACAATGAGCAGTTCTTC
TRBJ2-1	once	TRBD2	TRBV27	CASSLTTSGRVNEQFF	TGTGCCAGCAGTTTAACGACTAGCGGGAGGGTGAATGAGCAGTTCTTC
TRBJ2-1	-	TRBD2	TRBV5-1	CASSVGLAGYNEQFF	TGCGCCAGCAGCGTGGGACTAGCGGGTTACAATGAGCAGTTCTTC
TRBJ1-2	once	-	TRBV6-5	CASSYSKDNGYTF	TGTGCCAGCAGTTACTCGAAAGATAATGGCTACACCTTC
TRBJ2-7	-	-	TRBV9	CASSWGPPSYEQYF	TGTGCCAGCAGTTGGGGCCCCCCTTCCTACGAGCAGTACTTC
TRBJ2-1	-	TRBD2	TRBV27	CASSLSPTSEQFF	TGTGCCAGCAGTTTATCGCCGACTAGCGAGCAGTTCTTC